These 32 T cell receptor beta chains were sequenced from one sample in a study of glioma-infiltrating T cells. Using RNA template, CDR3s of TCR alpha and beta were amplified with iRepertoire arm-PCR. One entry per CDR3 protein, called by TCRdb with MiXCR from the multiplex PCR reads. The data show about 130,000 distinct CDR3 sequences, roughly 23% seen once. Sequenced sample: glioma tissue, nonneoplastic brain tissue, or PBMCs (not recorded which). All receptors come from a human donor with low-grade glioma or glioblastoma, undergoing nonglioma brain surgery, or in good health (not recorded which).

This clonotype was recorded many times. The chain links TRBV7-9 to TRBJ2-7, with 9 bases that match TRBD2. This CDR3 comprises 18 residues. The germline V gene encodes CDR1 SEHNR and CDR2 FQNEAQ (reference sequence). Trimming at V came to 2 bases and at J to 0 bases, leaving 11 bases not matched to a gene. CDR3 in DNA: TGTGCCAGCAGCTTATCGGGGGCGGGAGGGCGAACCTCCTACGAGCAGTACTTC. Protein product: CASSLSGAGGRTSYEQYF.

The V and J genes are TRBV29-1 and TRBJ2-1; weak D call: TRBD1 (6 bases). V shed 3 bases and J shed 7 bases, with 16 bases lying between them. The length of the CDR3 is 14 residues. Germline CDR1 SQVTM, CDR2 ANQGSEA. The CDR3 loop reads CSVDTTGIINEQFF. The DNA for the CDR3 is TGCAGCGTTGACACCACAGGGATAATAAATGAGCAGTTCTTC.

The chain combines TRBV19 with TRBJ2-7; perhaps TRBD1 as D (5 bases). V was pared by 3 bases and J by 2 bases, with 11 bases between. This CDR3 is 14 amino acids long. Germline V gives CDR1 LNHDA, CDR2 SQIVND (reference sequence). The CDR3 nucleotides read TGTGCCAGTAGTATTGTCAGGGCTCCCTACGAGCAGTACTTC. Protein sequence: CASSIVRAPYEQYF.

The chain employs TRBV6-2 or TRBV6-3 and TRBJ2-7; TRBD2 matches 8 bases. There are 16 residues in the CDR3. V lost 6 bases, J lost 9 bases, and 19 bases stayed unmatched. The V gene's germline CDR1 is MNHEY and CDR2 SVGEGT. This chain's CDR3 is CASSPAGLAGENGQYF. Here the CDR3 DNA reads TGTGCCAGCAGCCCTGCCGGACTAGCAGGAGAAAACGGGCAGTACTTC.

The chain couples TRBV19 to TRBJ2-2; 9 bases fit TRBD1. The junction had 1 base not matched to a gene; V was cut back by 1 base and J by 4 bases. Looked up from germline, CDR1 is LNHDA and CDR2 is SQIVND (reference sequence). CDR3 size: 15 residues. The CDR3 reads CASSIAGQGTGELFF. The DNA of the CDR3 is TGTGCCAGTAGTATAGCGGGACAGGGCACCGGGGAGCTGTTTTTT.

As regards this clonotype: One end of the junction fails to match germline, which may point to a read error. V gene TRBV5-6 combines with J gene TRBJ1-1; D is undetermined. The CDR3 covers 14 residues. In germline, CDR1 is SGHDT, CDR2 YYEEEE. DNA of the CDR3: TGTGCCAGCAGCCCTGTCAGTTTGAACGCTGAAGCTTTCTTT. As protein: CASSPVSLNAEAFF.

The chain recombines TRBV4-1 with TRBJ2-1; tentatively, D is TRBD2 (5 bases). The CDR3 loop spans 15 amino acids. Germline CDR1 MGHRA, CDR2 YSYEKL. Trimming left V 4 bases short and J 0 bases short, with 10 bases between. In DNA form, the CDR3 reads TGCGCCAGCAGCCCAGGACTCAGCTCCTACAATGAGCAGTTCTTC. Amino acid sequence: CASSPGLSSYNEQFF.

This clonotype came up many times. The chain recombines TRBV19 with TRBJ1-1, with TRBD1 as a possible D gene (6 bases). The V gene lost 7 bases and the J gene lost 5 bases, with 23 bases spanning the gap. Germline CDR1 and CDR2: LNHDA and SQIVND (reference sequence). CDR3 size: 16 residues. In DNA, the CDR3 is TGTGCCAGTACCCGAACAGGGTTGGAAACGGGGACTGAAGCTTTCTTT. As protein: CASTRTGLETGTEAFF.

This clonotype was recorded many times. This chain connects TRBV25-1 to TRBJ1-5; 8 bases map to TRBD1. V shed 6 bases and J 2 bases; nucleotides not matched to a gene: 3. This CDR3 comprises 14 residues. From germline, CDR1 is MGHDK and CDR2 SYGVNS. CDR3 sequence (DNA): TGTGCCAGCAGCGACAGGGGAGGCAATCAGCCCCAGCATTTT. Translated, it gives CASSDRGGNQPQHF.

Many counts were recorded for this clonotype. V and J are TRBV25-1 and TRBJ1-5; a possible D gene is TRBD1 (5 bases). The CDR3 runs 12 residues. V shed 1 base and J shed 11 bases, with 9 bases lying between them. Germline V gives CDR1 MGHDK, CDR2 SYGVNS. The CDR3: CASSEFEGSQHF. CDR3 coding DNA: TGTGCCAGCAGTGAATTTGAGGGGTCCCAGCATTTT.

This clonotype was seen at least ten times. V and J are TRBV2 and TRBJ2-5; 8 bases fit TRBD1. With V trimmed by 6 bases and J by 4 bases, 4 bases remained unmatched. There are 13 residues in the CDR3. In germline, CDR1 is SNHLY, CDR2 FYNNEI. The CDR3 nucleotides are TGTGCCAGCAGCACCGACAGGGGAGAGACCCAGTACTTC. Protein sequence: CASSTDRGETQYF.

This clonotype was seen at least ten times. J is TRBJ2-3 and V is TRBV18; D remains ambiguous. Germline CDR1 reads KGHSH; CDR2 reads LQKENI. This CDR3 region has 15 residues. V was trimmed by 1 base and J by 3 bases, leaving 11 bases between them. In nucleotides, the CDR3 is TGTGCCAGCTCACCACTACTTACCAATACAGATACGCAGTATTTT. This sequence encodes CASSPLLTNTDTQYF.

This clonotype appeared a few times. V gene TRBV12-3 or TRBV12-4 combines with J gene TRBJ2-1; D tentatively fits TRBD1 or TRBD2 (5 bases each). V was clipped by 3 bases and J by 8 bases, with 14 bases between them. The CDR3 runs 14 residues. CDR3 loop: CASSLGRDGDEQFF. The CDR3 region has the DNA TGTGCCAGCAGTTTGGGACGGGATGGCGATGAGCAGTTCTTC.

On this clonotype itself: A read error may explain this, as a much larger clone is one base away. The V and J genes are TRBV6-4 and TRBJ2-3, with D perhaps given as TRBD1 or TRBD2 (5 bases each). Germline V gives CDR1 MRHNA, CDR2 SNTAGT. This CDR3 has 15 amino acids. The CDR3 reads CASSDSSGPADAQYF. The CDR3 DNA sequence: TGTGCCAGCAGTGACTCCTCGGGGCCCGCAGATGCGCAGTATTTT.

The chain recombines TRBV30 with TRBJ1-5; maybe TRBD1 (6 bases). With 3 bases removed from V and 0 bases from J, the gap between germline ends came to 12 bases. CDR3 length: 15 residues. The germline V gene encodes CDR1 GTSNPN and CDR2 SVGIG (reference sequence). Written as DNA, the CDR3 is TGTGCCTGGAGCGGAGGGGGGAATAGCAATCAGCCCCAGCATTTT. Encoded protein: CAWSGGGNSNQPQHF.

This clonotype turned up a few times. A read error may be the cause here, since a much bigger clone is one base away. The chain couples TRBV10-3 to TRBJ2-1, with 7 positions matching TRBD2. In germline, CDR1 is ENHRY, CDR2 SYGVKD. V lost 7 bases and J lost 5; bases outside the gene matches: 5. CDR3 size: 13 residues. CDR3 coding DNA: TGTGCCATCAACGGCGCGGGGGACAATGAGCAGTTCTTC. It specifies CAINGAGDNEQFF.

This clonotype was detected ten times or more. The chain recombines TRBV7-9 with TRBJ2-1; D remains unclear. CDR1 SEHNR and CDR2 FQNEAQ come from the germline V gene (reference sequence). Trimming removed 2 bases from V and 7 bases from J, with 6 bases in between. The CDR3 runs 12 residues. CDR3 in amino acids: CASSLTGNEQFF. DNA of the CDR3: TGTGCCAGCAGCTTAACGGGTAATGAGCAGTTCTTC.

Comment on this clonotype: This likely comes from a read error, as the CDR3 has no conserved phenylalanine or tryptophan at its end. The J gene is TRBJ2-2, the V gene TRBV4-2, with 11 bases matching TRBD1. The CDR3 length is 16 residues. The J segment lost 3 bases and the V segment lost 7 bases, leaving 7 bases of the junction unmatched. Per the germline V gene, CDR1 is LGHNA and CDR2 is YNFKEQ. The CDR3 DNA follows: TGTGCCAGCACGCCCCGGGACAGGGGGGACACCGGGGAGCTGTTTCTC. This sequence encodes CASTPRDRGDTGELFL.

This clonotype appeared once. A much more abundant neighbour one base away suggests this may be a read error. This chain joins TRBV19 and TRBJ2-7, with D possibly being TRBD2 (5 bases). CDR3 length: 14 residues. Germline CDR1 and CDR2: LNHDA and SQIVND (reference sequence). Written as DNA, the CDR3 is TGTGCCAGTAGTATTGCTAGTGGGAGTGACGAGCGGTACTTC. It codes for CASSIASGSDERYF.

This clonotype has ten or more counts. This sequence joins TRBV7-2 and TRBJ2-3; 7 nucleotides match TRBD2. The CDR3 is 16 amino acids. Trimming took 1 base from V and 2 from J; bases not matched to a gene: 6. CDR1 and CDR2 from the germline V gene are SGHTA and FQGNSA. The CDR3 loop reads CASSLDPAGVTDTQYF. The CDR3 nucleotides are TGTGCCAGCAGCTTAGACCCCGCGGGAGTCACAGATACGCAGTATTTT. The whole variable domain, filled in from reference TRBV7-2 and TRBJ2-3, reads GAGVSQSPSNKVTEKGKDVELRCDPISGHTALYWYRQSLGQGLEFLIYFQGNSAPDKSGLPSDRFSAERTGGSVSTLTIQRTQQEDSAVYLCASSLDPAGVTDTQYFGPGTRLTVL.

CDR3 coding DNA: TGTGCCAGCAGCCAAGAGGATAACTATGGCTACACCTTC. Translation gives CASSQEDNYGYTF. The V and J genes are TRBV2 and TRBJ1-2; no definite D call. Germline loops: CDR1 SNHLY, CDR2 FYNNEI. The CDR3 has 13 residues. V was shortened by 6 bases and J by 1 base, with 9 bases between the two germline ends.

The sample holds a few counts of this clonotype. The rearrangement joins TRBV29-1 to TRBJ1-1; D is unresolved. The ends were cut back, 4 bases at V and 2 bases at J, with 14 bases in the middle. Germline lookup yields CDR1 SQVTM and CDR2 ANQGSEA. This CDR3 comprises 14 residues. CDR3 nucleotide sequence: TGCAGCGTTGTAACATTACGACTTAACACTGAAGCTTTCTTT. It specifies CSVVTLRLNTEAFF.

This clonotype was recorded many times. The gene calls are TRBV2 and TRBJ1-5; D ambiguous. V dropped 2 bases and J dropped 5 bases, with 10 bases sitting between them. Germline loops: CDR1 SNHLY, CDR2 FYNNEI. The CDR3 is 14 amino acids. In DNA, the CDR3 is TGTGCCAGCAGTGAAAGGTTTCTCCATCAGCCCCAGCATTTT. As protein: CASSERFLHQPQHF. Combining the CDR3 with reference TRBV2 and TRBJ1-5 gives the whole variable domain EPEVTQTPSHQVTQMGQEVILRCVPISNHLYFYWYRQILGQKVEFLVSFYNNEISEKSEIFDDQFSVERPDGSNFTLKIRSTKLEDSAMYFCASSERFLHQPQHFGDGTRLSIL.

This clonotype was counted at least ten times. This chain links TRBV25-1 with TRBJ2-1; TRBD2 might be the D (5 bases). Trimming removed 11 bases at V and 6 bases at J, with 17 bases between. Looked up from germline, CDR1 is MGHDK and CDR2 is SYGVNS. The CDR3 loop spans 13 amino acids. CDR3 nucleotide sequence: TGTGCCGCCGAACCCCCCCGGGGCAATGAGCAGTTCTTC. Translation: CAAEPPRGNEQFF.

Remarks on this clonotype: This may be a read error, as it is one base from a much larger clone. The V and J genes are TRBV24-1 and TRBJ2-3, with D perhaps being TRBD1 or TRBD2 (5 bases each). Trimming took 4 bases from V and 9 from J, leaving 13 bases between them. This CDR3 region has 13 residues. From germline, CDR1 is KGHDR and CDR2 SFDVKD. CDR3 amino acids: CATSEAGTETQYF. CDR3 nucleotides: TGTGCCACCAGTGAAGCAGGGACGGAAACGCAGTATTTT.

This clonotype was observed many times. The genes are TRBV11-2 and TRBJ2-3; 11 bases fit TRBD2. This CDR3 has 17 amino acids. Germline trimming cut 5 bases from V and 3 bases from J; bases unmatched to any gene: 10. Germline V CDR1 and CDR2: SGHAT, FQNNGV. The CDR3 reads CASSPGGGTSGTDTQYF. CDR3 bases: TGTGCCAGCAGCCCCGGGGGGGGGACTAGCGGTACAGATACGCAGTATTTT.

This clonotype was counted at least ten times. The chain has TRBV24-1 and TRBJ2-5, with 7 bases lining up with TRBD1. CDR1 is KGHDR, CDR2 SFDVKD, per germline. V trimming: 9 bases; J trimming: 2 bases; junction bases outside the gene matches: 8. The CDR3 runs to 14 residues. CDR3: CATGLGTVQETQYF. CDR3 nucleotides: TGTGCCACCGGCCTTGGGACAGTACAAGAGACCCAGTACTTC.

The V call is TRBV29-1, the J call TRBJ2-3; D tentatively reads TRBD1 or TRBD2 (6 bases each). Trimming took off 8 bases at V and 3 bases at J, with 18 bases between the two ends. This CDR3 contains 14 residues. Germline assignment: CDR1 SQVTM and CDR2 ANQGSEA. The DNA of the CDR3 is TGCAGCAACTCGGGGGCAGGCGAGACAGATACGCAGTATTTT. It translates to CSNSGAGETDTQYF.

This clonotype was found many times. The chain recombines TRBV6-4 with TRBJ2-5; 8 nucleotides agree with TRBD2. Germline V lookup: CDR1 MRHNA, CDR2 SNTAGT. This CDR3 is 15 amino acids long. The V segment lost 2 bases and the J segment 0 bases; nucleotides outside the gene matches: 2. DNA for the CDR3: TGTGCCAGCAGTGACCGCGGGAGGAACCAAGAGACCCAGTACTTC. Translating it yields CASSDRGRNQETQYF.

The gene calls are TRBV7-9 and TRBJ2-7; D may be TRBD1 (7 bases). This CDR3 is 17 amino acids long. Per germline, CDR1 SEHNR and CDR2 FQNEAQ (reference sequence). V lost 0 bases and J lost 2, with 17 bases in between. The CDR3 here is CASSLAPGGLSTYEQYF. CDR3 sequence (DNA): TGTGCCAGCAGCTTAGCGCCAGGGGGACTCTCTACCTACGAGCAGTACTTC.

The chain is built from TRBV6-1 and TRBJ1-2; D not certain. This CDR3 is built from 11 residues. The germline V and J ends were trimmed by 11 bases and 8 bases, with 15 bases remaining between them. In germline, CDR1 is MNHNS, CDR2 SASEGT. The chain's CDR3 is CAASSSWGYTF. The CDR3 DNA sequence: TGTGCCGCCAGCAGCTCGTGGGGCTACACCTTC.

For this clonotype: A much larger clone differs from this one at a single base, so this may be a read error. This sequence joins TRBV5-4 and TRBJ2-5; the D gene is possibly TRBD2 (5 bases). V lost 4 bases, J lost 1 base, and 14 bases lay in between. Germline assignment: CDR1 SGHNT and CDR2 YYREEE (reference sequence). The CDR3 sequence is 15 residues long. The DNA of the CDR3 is TGTGCCAGCAGCCCGGAACATAGCGCCCAAGAGACCCAGTACTTC. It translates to CASSPEHSAQETQYF. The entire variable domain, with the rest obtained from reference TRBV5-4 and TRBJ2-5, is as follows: ETGVTQSPTHLIKTRGQQVTLRCSSQSGHNTVSWYQQALGQGPQFIFQYYREEENGRGNFPPRFSGLQFPNYSSELNVNALELDDSALYLCASSPEHSAQETQYFGPGTRLLVL.